A selection of T cell receptor beta chains follows, all from one sample in a study of regulatory T cells in long-lasting Graves disease. TCRdb recomputed calls from the multiplex PCR reads with MiXCR, one row per CDR3 protein. The table lists approximately 360,000 distinct CDR3 sequences, 12% of them singletons. These data also formed part of another study, on T cells in Graves' hyperthyroidism and ophthalmopathy.

This specimen was peripheral blood mononuclear cells (PBMCs), taken at new diagnosis, from a patient treated with antithyroid drugs. The receptors derive from a woman aged 18-35 years with Graves disease. Each CDR3 is given with its conserved first and last residue. The order of the fields is clone size, D gene, V gene, J gene, CDR3 protein, CDR3 DNA. A D gene is named only where the DNA matches it firmly. For some rows the clone size is stated as once, few or many, or as a class when expanded; others skip it.

clone size: many; D gene: TRBD1; V gene: TRBV20-1; J gene: TRBJ2-7; CDR3 protein: CSAIIGTGGRYEQYF; CDR3 DNA: TGCAGTGCTATAATCGGGACAGGGGGTCGGTACGAGCAGTACTTC
clone size: -; D gene: -; V gene: TRBV18; J gene: TRBJ1-3; CDR3 protein: CASSPRVTSGNTIYF; CDR3 DNA: TGTGCCAGCTCACCACGGGTGACATCTGGAAACACCATATATTTT
clone size: -; D gene: -; V gene: TRBV2; J gene: TRBJ2-2; CDR3 protein: CASSRVDSGELFF; CDR3 DNA: TGTGCCAGCAGCAGAGTCGATAGCGGGGAGCTGTTTTTT
clone size: few; D gene: TRBD1; V gene: TRBV5-1; J gene: TRBJ1-1; CDR3 protein: CASSNRGLMIEGTEAFF; CDR3 DNA: TGCGCCAGCAGCAACAGGGGGCTGATGATAGAAGGCACTGAAGCTTTCTTT
clone size: many; D gene: TRBD1; V gene: TRBV18; J gene: TRBJ1-1; CDR3 protein: CASSPGTGMNTEAFF; CDR3 DNA: TGTGCCAGCTCACCCGGGACAGGGATGAACACTGAAGCTTTCTTT
clone size: few; D gene: TRBD2; V gene: TRBV5-5; J gene: TRBJ2-3; CDR3 protein: CASSFWASGGADTQYF; CDR3 DNA: TGTGCCAGCAGCTTCTGGGCTAGCGGGGGCGCAGATACGCAGTATTTT
clone size: many; D gene: TRBD2; V gene: TRBV28; J gene: TRBJ2-3; CDR3 protein: CASSRSSGSTDTQYF; CDR3 DNA: TGTGCCAGCAGTCGATCTAGCGGGAGCACAGATACGCAGTATTTT
clone size: many; D gene: TRBD2; V gene: TRBV6-5; J gene: TRBJ2-1; CDR3 protein: CASSYSLIPIAGAYNEQFF; CDR3 DNA: TGTGCCAGCAGTTACTCCCTGATACCTATAGCGGGAGCCTACAATGAGCAGTTCTTC
clone size: many; D gene: TRBD1; V gene: TRBV13; J gene: TRBJ2-5; CDR3 protein: CASSLRDRQETQYF; CDR3 DNA: TGTGCCAGCAGCTTAAGGGACAGGCAAGAGACCCAGTACTTC
clone size: -; D gene: TRBD2; V gene: TRBV4-2; J gene: TRBJ2-3; CDR3 protein: CASSQPVVAGVLPPDTQYF; CDR3 DNA: TGTGCCAGCAGCCAACCGGTGGTAGCGGGGGTCCTTCCCCCAGATACGCAGTATTTT
clone size: -; D gene: -; V gene: TRBV12-3/TRBV12-4; J gene: TRBJ2-1; CDR3 protein: CASSFGPTEQFF; CDR3 DNA: TGTGCCAGCAGTTTTGGTCCGACAGAGCAGTTCTTC
clone size: -; D gene: TRBD2; V gene: TRBV18; J gene: TRBJ2-1; CDR3 protein: CASSPGAGARYEQFF; CDR3 DNA: TGTGCCAGCTCACCTGGGGCGGGAGCTCGCTATGAGCAGTTCTTC
clone size: many; D gene: -; V gene: TRBV6-1; J gene: TRBJ1-1; CDR3 protein: CASPEKRGIPGHLNTEAFF; CDR3 DNA: TGTGCCAGCCCTGAAAAAAGAGGCATTCCAGGACACCTGAACACTGAAGCTTTCTTT
clone size: -; D gene: TRBD2; V gene: TRBV20-1; J gene: TRBJ2-1; CDR3 protein: CSARDPIAGGYNEQFF; CDR3 DNA: TGCAGTGCTAGAGATCCTATAGCGGGAGGGTACAATGAGCAGTTCTTC
clone size: few; D gene: TRBD2; V gene: TRBV7-7; J gene: TRBJ2-2; CDR3 protein: CASSAPAGGGGELFF; CDR3 DNA: TGTGCTAGCTCCGCTCCGGCGGGGGGCGGCGGGGAGCTGTTTTTT
clone size: many; D gene: TRBD1; V gene: TRBV14; J gene: TRBJ2-5; CDR3 protein: CASSPHRTTGGETQYF; CDR3 DNA: TGTGCCAGCAGCCCCCACCGAACGACAGGGGGAGAGACCCAGTACTTC
clone size: many; D gene: TRBD1; V gene: TRBV9; J gene: TRBJ2-1; CDR3 protein: CASSNPVRTGTYNEQFF; CDR3 DNA: TGTGCCAGCAGCAACCCGGTCCGGACAGGGACTTACAATGAGCAGTTCTTC
clone size: many; D gene: -; V gene: TRBV20-1; J gene: TRBJ1-5; CDR3 protein: CSASVGGRHQPQHF; CDR3 DNA: TGCAGTGCTAGCGTTGGGGGGAGGCATCAGCCCCAGCATTTT
clone size: -; D gene: -; V gene: TRBV6-6; J gene: TRBJ1-5; CDR3 protein: CASSYSGRSPAQHF; CDR3 DNA: TGTGCCAGCAGTTACTCGGGAAGGAGTCCTGCCCAGCATTTT
clone size: many; D gene: TRBD1; V gene: TRBV2; J gene: TRBJ2-2; CDR3 protein: CASRGGRTGSTGELFF; CDR3 DNA: TGTGCCAGCAGAGGGGGCAGGACAGGGAGTACCGGGGAGCTGTTTTTT